The text below deals with one T cell receptor beta chain. The record originates from a study of shared clonotypes between healthy human individuals. Study-wide background: Every donor yielded three CD4 naive, three CD4 memory, two CD8 naive and one CD8 memory plate.

TCRdb's table, derived via immunoSEQ multiplex PCR, lists solely in-frame clones and lacks some. The sample shows under 2,500,000 clones, roughly 95% of them seen only once. CD4+ cell separation produced CD45RA+ naive and CD45RA-negative memory subsets. Trimming took off 0 bases at V and 4 bases at J, with 17 bases between the two ends. CDR3 length equals 17 residues. The V gene's germline CDR1 is SGHNT and CDR2 YYREEE (reference sequence). The sample taken for sequencing was naive CD4+ T cells sorted from blood. Subset reported: CD45RA+ positively selected. This rearrangement joins TRBV5-4 to TRBJ1-5; no clear D gene. This sequence was found in a man between 18 and 35 years old in good health. The CDR3 protein is CASSLGGDGAPNQPQHF. The CDR3, as DNA: TGTGCCAGCAGCTTGGGAGGCGACGGAGCACCTAATCAGCCCCAGCATTTT.